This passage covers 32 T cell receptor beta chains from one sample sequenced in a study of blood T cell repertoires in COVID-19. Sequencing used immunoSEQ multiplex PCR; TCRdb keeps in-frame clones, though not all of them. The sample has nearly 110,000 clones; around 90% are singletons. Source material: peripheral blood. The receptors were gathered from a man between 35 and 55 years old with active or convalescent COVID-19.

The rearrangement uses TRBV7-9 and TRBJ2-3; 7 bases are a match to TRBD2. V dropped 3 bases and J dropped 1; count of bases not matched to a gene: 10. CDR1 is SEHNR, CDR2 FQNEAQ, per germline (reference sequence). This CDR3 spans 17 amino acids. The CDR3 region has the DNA TGTGCCAGCAGCTTCCGCGGGAGTGCTCTTGGCACAGATACGCAGTATTTT. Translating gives CASSFRGSALGTDTQYF. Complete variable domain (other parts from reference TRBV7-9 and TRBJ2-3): DTGVSQNPRHKITKRGQNVTFRCDPISEHNRLYWYRQTLGQGPEFLTYFQNEAQLEKSRLLSDRFSAERPKGSFSTLEIQRTEQGDSAMYLCASSFRGSALGTDTQYFGPGTRLTVL.

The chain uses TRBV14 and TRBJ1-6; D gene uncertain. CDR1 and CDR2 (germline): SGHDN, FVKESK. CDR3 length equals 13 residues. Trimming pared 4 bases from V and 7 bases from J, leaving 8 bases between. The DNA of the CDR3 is TGTGCCAGCAGCCTCTCCCCCAATTCACCCCTCCACTTT. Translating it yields CASSLSPNSPLHF. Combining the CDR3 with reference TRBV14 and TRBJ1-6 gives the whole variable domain EAGVTQFPSHSVIEKGQTVTLRCDPISGHDNLYWYRRVMGKEIKFLLHFVKESKQDESGMPNNRFLAERTGGTYSTLKVQPAELEDSGVYFCASSLSPNSPLHFGNGTRLTVT.

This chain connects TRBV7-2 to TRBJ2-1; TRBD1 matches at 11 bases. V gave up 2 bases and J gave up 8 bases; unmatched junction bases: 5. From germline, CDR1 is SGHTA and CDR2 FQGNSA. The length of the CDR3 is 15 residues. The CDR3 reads CASSLPGQGGHEQFF. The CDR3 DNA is TGTGCCAGCAGCTTACCGGGACAGGGGGGCCATGAGCAGTTCTTC.

The CDR3 sequence is CAISDTGSPLHF. The DNA for the CDR3 is TGTGCCATCAGTGACACGGGTTCACCCCTCCACTTT. The gene calls are TRBV10-3 and TRBJ1-6; D not resolved. Per the germline V gene, CDR1 is ENHRY and CDR2 is SYGVKD. The V gene lost 3 bases and the J gene lost 9 bases, with 6 bases spanning the gap. This CDR3 comprises 12 residues.

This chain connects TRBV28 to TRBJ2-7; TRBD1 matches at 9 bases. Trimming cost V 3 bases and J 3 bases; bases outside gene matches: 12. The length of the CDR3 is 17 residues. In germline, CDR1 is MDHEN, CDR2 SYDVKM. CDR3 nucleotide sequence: TGTGCCAGCAGTTTGGACCAACAGGGGGCGAATCTCTACGAGCAGTACTTC. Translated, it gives CASSLDQQGANLYEQYF.

For the CDR3, the DNA is TGTGCCAGCAGTGGAGCAGCGCCCAACTACGAGCAGTACTTC. Encoded protein: CASSGAAPNYEQYF. The chain combines TRBV6-1 with TRBJ2-7; D not resolved. V gave up 4 bases and J gave up 3 bases, with 13 bases separating them. Germline V gene lookup returns CDR1 MNHNS and CDR2 SASEGT. This CDR3 is 14 amino acids long.

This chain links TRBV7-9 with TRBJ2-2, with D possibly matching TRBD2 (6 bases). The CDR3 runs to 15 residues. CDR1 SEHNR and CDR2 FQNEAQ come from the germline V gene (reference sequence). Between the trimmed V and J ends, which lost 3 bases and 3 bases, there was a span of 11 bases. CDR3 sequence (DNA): TGTGCCAGCAGCTTCGGAGGGCCGGACACCGGGGAGCTGTTTTTT. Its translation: CASSFGGPDTGELFF.

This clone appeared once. CDR3 coding DNA: TGTGCCAGCAGTTACTCTGGGGGGTCTGGAAACACCATATATTTT. Amino acids: CASSYSGGSGNTIYF. The chain employs TRBV6-5 and TRBJ1-3; possible D gene TRBD1, 5 bases. The CDR3 loop spans 15 amino acids. Deletions cut 0 bases from V and 1 base from J, with 7 bases between. The germline V gene has CDR1 MNHEY and CDR2 SVGAGI.

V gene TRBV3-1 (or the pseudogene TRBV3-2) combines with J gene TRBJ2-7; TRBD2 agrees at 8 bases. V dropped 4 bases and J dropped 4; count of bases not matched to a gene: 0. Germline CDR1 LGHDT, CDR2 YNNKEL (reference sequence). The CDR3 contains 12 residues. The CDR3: CASSLAGYEQYF. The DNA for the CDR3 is TGTGCCAGCAGCCTAGCGGGATACGAGCAGTACTTC.

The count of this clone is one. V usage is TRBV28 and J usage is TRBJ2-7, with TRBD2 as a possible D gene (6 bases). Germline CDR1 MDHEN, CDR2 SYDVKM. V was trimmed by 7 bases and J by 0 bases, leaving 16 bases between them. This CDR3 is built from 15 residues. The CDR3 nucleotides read TGTGCCAGCAACTCCCCTAGCGCCGGCTCCTACGAGCAGTACTTC. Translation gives CASNSPSAGSYEQYF.

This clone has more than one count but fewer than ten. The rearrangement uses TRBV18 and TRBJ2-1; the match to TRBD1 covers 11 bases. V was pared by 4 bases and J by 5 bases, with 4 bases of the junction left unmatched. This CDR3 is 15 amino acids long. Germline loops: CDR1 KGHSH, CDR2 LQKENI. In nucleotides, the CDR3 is TGTGCCAGCTCACGCGGACAGGGGGCAAACAATGAGCAGTTCTTC. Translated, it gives CASSRGQGANNEQFF.

This chain's CDR3 is CASSRGTDTEAFF. CDR3 in DNA: TGTGCCAGTAGTAGAGGGACAGACACTGAAGCTTTCTTT. The gene calls are TRBV19 and TRBJ1-1, with 7 bases fitting TRBD1. V lost 4 bases to trimming and J lost 3 bases; unmatched junction nucleotides: 2. CDR1 LNHDA and CDR2 SQIVND come from the germline V gene (reference sequence). This CDR3 region has 13 residues.

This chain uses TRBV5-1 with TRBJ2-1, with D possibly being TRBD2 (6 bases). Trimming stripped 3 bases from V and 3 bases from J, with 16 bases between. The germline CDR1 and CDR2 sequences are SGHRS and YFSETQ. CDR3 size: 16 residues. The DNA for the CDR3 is TGCGCCAGCAGCTCCTTCGGGGGAGCTCTCTACAATGAGCAGTTCTTC. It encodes CASSSFGGALYNEQFF.

The CDR3 DNA reads TGTGCCAGCAGCAAAAAGGGGATTCCATGGGGGGGAATCTCAGGCTCACCCCTCCACTTT. Its translation is CASSKKGIPWGGISGSPLHF. V and J are TRBV21-1 and TRBJ1-6. TRBV21-1 is tagged as a pseudogene. The CDR3 runs 20 residues.

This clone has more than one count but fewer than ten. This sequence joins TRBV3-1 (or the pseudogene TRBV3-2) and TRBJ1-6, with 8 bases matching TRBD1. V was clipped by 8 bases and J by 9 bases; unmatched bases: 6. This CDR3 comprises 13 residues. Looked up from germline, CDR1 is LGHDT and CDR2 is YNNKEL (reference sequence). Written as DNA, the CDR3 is TGTGCCAGCCGACAGGGGCCGGGTTCACCCCTCCACTTT. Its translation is CASRQGPGSPLHF.

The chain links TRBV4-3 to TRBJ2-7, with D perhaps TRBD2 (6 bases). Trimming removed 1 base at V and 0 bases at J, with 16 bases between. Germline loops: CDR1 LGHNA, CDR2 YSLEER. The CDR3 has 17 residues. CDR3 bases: TGCGCCAGCAGCCAAGGACTAGGGTCAGGTAGCTCCTACGAGCAGTACTTC. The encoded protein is CASSQGLGSGSSYEQYF.

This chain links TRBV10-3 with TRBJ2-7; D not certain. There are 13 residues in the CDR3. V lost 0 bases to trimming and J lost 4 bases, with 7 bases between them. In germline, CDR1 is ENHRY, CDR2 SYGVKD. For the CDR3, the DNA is TGTGCCATCAGTGAGTCGACTGGATACGAGCAGTACTTC. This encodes CAISESTGYEQYF.

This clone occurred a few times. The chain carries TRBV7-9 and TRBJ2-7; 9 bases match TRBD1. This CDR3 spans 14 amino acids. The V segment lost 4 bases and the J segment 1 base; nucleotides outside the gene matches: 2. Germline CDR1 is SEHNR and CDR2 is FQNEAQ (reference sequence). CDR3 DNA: TGTGCCAGCAGCTGGACAGGGGAGTCCTACGAGCAGTACTTC. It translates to CASSWTGESYEQYF.

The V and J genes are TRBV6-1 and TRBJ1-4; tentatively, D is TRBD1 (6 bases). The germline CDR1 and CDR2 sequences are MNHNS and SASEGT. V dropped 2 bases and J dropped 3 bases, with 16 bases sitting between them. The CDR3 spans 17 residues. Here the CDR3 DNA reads TGTGCCAGCAGTGAATTCAGGGGCCCGGCCCCTAATGAAAAACTGTTTTTT. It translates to CASSEFRGPAPNEKLFF.

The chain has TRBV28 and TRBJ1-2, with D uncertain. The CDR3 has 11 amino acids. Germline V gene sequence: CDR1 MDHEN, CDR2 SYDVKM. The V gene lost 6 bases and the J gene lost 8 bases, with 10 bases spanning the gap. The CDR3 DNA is TGTGCCAGCAGCCTGTTAAGCGGCTACACCTTC. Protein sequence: CASSLLSGYTF.

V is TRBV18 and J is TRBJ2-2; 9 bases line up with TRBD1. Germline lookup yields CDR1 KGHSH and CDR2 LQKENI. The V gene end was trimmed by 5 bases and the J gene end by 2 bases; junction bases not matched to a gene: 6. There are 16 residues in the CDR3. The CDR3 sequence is CASSTGTGSNTGELFF. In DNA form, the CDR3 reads TGTGCCAGCTCAACCGGGACAGGGTCTAACACCGGGGAGCTGTTTTTT.

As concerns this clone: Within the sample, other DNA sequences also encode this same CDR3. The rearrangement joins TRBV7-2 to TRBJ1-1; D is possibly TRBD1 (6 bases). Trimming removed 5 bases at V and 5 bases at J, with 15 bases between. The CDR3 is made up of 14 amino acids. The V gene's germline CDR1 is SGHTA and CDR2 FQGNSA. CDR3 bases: TGTGCCAGCAGCCCACAGGGAAGGCGGACTGAAGCTTTCTTT. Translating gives CASSPQGRRTEAFF.

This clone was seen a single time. CDR3 sequence reads: CASRLTGPTNYGYTF. The CDR3 coding sequence is TGTGCCAGTAGGTTGACAGGGCCGACTAACTATGGCTACACCTTC. The J gene is TRBJ1-2, the V gene TRBV19; 7 nucleotides match TRBD1. The trim removed 6 bases at V and 0 bases at J, leaving 7 bases unmatched. The CDR3 sequence is 15 residues long. Germline V gene data show CDR1 as LNHDA and CDR2 as SQIVND (reference sequence). The full variable domain, rest sourced from reference TRBV19 and TRBJ1-2, is DGGITQSPKYLFRKEGQNVTLSCEQNLNHDAMYWYRQDPGQGLRLIYYSQIVNDFQKGDIAEGYSVSREKKESFPLTVTSAQKNPTAFYLCASRLTGPTNYGYTFGSGTRLTVV.

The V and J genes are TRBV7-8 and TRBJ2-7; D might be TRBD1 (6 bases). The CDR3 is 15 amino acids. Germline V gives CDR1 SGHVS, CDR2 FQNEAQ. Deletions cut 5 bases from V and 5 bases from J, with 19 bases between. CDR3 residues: CASSTEGWGQNEQYF. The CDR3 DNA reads TGTGCCAGCAGCACAGAGGGTTGGGGGCAAAACGAGCAGTACTTC.

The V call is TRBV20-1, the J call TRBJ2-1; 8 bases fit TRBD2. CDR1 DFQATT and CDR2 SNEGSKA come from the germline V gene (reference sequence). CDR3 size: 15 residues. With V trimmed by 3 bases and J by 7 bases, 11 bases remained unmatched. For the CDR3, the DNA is TGCAGTGCTAGTTATCTGGCGGGAGGACTTAATGAGCAGTTCTTC. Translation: CSASYLAGGLNEQFF.

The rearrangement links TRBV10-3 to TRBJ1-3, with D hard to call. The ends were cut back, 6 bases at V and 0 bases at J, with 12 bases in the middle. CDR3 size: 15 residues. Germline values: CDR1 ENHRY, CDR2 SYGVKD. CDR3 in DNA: TGTGCCATCAGGCCGCGGGGAATCTCTGGAAACACCATATATTTT. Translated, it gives CAIRPRGISGNTIYF.

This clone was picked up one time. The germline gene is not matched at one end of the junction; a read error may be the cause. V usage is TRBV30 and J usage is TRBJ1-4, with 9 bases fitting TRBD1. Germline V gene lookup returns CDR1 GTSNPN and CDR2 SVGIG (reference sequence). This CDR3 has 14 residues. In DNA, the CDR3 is TGTGCCGGGAGCTCACAGGGGGCGAGAGAAAAACTGTTTTTT. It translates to CAGSSQGAREKLFF.

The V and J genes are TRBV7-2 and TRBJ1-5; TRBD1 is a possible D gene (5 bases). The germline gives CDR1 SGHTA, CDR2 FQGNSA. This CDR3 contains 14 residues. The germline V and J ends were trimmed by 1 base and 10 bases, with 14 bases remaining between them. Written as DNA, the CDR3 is TGTGCCAGCAGCTTAGGTATAGGGGCGGCTCCCCAGCATTTT. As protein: CASSLGIGAAPQHF.

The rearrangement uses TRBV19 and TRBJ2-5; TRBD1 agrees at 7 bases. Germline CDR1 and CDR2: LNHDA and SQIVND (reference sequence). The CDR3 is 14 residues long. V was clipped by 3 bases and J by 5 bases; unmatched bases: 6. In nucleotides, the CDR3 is TGTGCCAGTAGTATGGGACAGTATCCCGAGACCCAGTACTTC. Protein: CASSMGQYPETQYF. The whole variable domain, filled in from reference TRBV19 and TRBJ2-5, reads DGGITQSPKYLFRKEGQNVTLSCEQNLNHDAMYWYRQDPGQGLRLIYYSQIVNDFQKGDIAEGYSVSREKKESFPLTVTSAQKNPTAFYLCASSMGQYPETQYFGPGTRLLVL.

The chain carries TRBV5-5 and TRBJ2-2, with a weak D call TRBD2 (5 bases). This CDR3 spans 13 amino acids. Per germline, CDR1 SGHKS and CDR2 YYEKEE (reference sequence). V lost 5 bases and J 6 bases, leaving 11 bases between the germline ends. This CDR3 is CASRYTGAGELFF. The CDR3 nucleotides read TGTGCCAGCAGGTATACCGGGGCCGGGGAGCTGTTTTTT.

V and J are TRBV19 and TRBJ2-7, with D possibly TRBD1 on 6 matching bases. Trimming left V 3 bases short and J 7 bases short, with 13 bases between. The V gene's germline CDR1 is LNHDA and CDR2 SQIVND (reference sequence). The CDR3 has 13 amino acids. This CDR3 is CASSIKGVGEQYF. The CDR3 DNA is TGTGCCAGTAGTATCAAGGGGGTTGGGGAGCAGTACTTC.

This CDR3 reads CASSMIAVTDTQYF. CDR3 coding DNA: TGTGCCAGCAGCATGATAGCCGTCACAGATACGCAGTATTTT. The rearrangement joins TRBV2 to TRBJ2-3; no firm D call. Germline assignment: CDR1 SNHLY and CDR2 FYNNEI. CDR3 length equals 14 residues. Trimming left V 6 bases short and J 2 bases short, with 12 bases between.